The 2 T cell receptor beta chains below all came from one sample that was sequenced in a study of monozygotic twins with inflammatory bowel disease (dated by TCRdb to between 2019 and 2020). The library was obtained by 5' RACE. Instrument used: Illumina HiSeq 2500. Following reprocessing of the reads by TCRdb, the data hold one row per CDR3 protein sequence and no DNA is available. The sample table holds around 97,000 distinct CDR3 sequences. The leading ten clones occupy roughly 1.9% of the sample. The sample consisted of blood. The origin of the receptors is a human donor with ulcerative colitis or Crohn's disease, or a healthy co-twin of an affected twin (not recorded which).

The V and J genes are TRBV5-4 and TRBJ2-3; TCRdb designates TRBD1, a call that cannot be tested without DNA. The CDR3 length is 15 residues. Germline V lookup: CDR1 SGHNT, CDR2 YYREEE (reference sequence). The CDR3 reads CASSYVGGPLDTQYF.

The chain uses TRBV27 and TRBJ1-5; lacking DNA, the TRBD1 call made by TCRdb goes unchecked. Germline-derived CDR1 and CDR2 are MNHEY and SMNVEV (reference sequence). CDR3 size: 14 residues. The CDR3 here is CASRQTGNNQAQHF.